The source of this T cell receptor (beta chain) is a study of blood T cell repertoires in COVID-19. The germline V gene encodes CDR1 SGHDT and CDR2 YYEEEE. CDR3 length equals 13 residues. The V and J ends lost 5 bases and 2 bases respectively, with 5 bases between them. Assay used: immunoSEQ multiplex PCR; TCRdb lists only in-frame clones, some missing. The data contain about 240,000 clones, 70% to 90% of them singletons. This TCR was sampled from a woman in her 70s with active or convalescent COVID-19. This chain joins TRBV5-6 and TRBJ2-6, with D unresolved. Material: peripheral blood. The CDR3 loop reads CASRFTGANVLTF. The DNA for the CDR3 is TGTGCCAGCAGGTTCACTGGGGCCAACGTCCTGACTTTC.